This TCR beta chain was found in a study of T-cell reconstitution after alpha-beta-depleted transplantation in children. This clonotype has a count of ten or more. For TCRbeta, the library was prepared with unique molecular identifiers. TCRdb fed the PCR reads into MiXCR, producing one record per CDR3 protein. The table shows fewer than 550,000 distinct CDR3 sequences, with about 11% occurring only once. This TCR came from a child aged 2-15 years with inherited bone marrow failure, due to receive a stem cell transplant. This specimen consisted of PBMCs, obtained before TCRalphabeta/CD19-depleted stem cell transplant.

The DNA for the CDR3 is TGTGCCAGCAGCTCCTCCAGCGTGCTCAATACGCAGTATTTT. Translated, it gives CASSSSSVLNTQYF. The chain is built from TRBV7-2 and TRBJ2-3, with D uncertain. Germline V gene lookup returns CDR1 SGHTA and CDR2 FQGNSA. The V and J ends lost 4 bases and 7 bases respectively, with 15 bases between them. The CDR3 contains 14 residues.